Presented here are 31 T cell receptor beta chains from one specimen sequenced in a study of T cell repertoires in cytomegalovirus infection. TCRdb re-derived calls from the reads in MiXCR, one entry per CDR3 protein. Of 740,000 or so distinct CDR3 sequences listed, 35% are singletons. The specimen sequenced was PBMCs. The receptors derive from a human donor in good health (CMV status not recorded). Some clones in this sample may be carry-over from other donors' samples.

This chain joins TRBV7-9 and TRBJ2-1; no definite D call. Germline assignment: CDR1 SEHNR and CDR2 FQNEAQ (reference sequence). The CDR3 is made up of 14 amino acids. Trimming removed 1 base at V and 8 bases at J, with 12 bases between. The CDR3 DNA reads TGTGCCAGCAGCTTAGACTGGCAGCGCTATGAGCAGTTCTTC. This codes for CASSLDWQRYEQFF.

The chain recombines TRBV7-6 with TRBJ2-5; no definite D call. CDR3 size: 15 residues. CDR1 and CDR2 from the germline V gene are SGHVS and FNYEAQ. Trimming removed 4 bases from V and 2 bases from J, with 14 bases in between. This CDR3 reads CASSSSTEPQETQYF. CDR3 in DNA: TGTGCCAGCAGCTCCTCGACTGAACCTCAAGAGACCCAGTACTTC.

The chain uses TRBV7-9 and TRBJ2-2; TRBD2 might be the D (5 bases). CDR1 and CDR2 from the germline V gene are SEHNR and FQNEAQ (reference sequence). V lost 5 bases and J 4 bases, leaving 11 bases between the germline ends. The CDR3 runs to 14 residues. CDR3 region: CASSPGISTGELFF. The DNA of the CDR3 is TGTGCCAGCAGCCCCGGGATATCCACCGGGGAGCTGTTTTTT.

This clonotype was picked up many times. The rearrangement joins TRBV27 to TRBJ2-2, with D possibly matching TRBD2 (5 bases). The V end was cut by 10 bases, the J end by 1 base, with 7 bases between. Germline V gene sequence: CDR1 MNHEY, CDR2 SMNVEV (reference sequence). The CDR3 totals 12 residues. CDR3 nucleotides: TGTGCCACCGGAGGGAACACCGGGGAGCTGTTTTTT. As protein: CATGGNTGELFF.

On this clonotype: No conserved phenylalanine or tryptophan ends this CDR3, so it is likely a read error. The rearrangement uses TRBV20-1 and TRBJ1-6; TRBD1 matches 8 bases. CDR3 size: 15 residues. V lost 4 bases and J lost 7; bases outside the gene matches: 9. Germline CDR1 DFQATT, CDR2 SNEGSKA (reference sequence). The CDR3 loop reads CSATVADRGNSPLHL. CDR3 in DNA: TGCAGTGCTACCGTTGCAGACAGGGGAAATTCACCCCTCCACCTT.

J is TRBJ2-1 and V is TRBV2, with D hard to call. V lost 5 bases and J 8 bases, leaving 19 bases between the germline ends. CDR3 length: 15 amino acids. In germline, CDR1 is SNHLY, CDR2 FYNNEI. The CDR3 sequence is CASSPGDITVHEQFF. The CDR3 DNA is TGTGCCAGCAGTCCAGGTGACATCACGGTCCATGAGCAGTTCTTC.

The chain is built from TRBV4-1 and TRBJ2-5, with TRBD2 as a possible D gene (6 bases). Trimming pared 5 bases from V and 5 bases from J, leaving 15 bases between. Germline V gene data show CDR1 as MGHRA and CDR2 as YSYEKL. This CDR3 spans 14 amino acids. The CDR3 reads CASSILTGEETQYF. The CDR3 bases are TGCGCCAGCAGCATCTTGACGGGGGAGGAGACCCAGTACTTC.

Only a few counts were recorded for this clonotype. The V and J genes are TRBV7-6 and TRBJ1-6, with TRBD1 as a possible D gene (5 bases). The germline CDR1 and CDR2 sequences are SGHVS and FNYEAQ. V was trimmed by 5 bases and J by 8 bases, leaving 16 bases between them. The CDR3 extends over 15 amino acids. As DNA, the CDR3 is TGTGCCAGCAGCGCTCGGGGGAGGGCGGATTCACCCCTCCACTTT. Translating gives CASSARGRADSPLHF.

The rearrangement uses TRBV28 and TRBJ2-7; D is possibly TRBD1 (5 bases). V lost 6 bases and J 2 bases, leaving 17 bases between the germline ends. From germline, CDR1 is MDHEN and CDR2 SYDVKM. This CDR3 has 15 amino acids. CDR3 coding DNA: TGTGCCAGCAGCCCCCCCCAGGGCGGCCCCTACGAGCAGTACTTC. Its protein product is CASSPPQGGPYEQYF.

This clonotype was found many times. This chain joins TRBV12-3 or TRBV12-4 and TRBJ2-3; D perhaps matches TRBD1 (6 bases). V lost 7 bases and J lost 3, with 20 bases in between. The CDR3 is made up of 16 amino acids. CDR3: CASTPSRGIVTDTQYF. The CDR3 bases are TGTGCCAGCACACCTTCAAGGGGGATAGTGACAGATACGCAGTATTTT.

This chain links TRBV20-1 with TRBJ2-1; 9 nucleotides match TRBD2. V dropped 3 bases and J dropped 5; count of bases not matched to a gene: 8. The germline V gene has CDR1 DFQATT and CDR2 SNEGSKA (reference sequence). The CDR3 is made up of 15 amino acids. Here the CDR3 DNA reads TGCAGTGCTAGTTTGGGTAGCGGGAGCAACAATGAGCAGTTCTTC. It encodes CSASLGSGSNNEQFF.

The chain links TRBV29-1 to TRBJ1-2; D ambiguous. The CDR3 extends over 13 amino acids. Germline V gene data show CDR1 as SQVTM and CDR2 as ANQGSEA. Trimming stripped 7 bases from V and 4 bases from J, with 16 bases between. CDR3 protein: CSARATGRYGYTF. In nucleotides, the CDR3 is TGCAGCGCTAGAGCGACTGGCCGCTATGGCTACACCTTC.

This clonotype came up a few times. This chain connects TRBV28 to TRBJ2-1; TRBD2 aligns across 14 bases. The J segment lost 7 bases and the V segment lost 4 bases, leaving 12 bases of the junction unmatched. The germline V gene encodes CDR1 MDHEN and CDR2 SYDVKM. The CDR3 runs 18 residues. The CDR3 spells CASSSGTSGSTIRNEQFF. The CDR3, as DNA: TGTGCCAGCAGTTCCGGGACTAGCGGGAGTACAATAAGGAATGAGCAGTTCTTC.

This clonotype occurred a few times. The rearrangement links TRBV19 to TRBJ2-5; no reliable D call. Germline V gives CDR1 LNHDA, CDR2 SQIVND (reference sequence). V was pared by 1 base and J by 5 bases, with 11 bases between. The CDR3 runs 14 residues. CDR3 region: CASSIVGSSETQYF. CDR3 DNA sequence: TGTGCCAGTAGTATAGTGGGATCCAGTGAGACCCAGTACTTC.

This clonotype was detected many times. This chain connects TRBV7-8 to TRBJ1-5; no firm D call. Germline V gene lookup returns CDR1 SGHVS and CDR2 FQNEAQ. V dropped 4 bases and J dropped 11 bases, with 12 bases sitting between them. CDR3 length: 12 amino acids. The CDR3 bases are TGTGCCAGCAGCTCCAACCGGGAGTCCCAGCATTTT. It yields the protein CASSSNRESQHF.

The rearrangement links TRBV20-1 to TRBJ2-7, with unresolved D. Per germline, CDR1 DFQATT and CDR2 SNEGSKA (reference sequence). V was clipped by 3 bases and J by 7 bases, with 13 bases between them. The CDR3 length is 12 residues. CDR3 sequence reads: CSASQVVLEQYF. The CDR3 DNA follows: TGCAGTGCTAGTCAGGTAGTTCTTGAGCAGTACTTC.

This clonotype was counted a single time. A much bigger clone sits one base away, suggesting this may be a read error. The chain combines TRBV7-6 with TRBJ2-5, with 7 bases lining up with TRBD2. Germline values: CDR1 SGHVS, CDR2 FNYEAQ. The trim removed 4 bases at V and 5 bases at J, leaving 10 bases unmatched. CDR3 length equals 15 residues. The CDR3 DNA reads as TGTGCCAGCAGCTGGACTGGCGGGAGAGGGGAGACCCAGTACTTC. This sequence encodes CASSWTGGRGETQYF.

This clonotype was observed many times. The DNA for the CDR3 is TGTGCCAGCAGCATTCGGACAAAGTCGAACACTGAAGCTTTCTTT. This encodes CASSIRTKSNTEAFF. The V and J genes are TRBV11-1 and TRBJ1-1; perhaps TRBD1 as D (5 bases). The V end lost 5 bases, the J end lost 1 base, and 14 bases lay between the germline ends. The V gene's germline CDR1 is SGHAT and CDR2 FQDESV (reference sequence). The CDR3 sequence is 15 residues long. Using reference TRBV11-1 and TRBJ1-1 for the parts outside the CDR3, the full variable domain is EAEVAQSPRYKITEKSQAVAFWCDPISGHATLYWYRQILGQGPELLVQFQDESVVDDSQLPKDRFSAERLKGVDSTLKIQPAELGDSAMYLCASSIRTKSNTEAFFGQGTRLTVV.

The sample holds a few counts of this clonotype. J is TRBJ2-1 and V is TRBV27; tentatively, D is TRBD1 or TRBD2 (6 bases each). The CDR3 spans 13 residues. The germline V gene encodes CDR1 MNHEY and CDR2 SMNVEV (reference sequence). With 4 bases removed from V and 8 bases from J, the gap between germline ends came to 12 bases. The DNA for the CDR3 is TGTGCCAGCAGTTCCTTAAGGGGGGATGAGCAGTTCTTC. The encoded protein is CASSSLRGDEQFF.

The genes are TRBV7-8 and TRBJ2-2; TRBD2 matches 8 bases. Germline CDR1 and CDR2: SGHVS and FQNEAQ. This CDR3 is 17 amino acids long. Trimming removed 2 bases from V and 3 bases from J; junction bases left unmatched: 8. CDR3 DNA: TGTGCCAGCAGCTTAAGAGCGGGGGACCTCGACACCGGGGAGCTGTTTTTT. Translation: CASSLRAGDLDTGELFF.

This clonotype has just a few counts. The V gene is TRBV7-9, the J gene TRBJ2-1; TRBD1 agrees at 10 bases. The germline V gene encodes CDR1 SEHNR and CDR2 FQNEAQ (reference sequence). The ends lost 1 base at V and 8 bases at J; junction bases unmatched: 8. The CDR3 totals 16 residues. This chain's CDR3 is CASSLGDRGEFDEQFF. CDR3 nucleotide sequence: TGTGCCAGCAGCTTAGGGGACAGGGGTGAGTTTGATGAGCAGTTCTTC.

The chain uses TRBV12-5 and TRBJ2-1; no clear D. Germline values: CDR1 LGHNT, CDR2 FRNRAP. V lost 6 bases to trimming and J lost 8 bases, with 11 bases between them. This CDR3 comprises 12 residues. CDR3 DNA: TGTGCTAGTGGCGAATTAGTCCATGAGCAGTTCTTC. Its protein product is CASGELVHEQFF. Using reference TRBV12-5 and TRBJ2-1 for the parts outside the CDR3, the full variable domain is DARVTQTPRHKVTEMGQEVTMRCQPILGHNTVFWYRQTMMQGLELLAYFRNRAPLDDSGMPKDRFSAEMPDATLATLKIQPSEPRDSAVYFCASGELVHEQFFGPGTRLTVL.

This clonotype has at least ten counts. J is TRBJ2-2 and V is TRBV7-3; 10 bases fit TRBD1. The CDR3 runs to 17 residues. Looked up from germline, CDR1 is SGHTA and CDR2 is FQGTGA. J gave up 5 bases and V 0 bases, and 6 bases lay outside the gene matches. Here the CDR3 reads CASSLTGDRGGTGELFF. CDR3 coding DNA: TGTGCCAGCAGCTTAACGGGGGACAGGGGCGGGACCGGGGAGCTGTTTTTT.

The CDR3, as DNA: TGTGCCAGCAGTCAGTCCGGGGGTGCTAATGAAAAACTGTTTTTT. Translation gives CASSQSGGANEKLFF. J is TRBJ1-4 and V is TRBV28, with a tentative D call TRBD1 (5 bases). V lost 5 bases and J 3 bases, leaving 13 bases between the germline ends. The CDR3 sequence is 15 residues long. Germline V CDR1 and CDR2: MDHEN, SYDVKM.

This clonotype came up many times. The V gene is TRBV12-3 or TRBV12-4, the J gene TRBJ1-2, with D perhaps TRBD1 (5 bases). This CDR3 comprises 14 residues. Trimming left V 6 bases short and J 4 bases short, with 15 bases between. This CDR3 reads CASRPQGAGYGYTF. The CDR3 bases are TGTGCCAGCAGGCCCCAGGGTGCGGGCTATGGCTACACCTTC.

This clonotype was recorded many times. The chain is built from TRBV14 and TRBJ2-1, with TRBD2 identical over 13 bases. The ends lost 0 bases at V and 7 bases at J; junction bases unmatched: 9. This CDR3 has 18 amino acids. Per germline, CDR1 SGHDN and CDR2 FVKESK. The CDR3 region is CASSQDSRMTSGRNEQFF. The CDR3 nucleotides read TGTGCCAGCAGCCAAGATAGTCGGATGACTAGCGGGAGGAATGAGCAGTTCTTC.

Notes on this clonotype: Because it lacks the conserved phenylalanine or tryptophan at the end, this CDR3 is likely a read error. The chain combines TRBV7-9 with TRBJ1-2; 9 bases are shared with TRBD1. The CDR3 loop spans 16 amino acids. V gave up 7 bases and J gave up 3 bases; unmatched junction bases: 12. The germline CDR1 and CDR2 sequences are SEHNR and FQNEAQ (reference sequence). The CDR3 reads CASNLELTGGDYGYTS. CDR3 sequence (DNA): TGTGCCAGCAACCTCGAACTGACAGGGGGAGACTATGGCTACACCTCC.

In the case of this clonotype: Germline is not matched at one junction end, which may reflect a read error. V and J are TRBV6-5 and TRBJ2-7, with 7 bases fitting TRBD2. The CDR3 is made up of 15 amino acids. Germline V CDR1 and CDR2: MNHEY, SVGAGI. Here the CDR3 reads CASSYSRGSSYEHYF. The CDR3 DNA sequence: TGTGCCAGCAGTTACTCGCGGGGGAGCTCCTACGAGCATTACTTC.

This CDR3 is CASSTSDSQVYGYTF. CDR3 nucleotide sequence: TGTGCCAGCAGCACCTCGGACAGCCAAGTCTATGGCTACACCTTC. J is TRBJ1-2 and V is TRBV7-9; tentatively, D is TRBD1 (6 bases). Germline loops: CDR1 SEHNR, CDR2 FQNEAQ (reference sequence). The V and J ends lost 5 bases and 4 bases respectively, with 17 bases between them. The CDR3 covers 15 residues. Drawing the rest from reference TRBV7-9 and TRBJ1-2, the complete variable domain is DTGVSQNPRHKITKRGQNVTFRCDPISEHNRLYWYRQTLGQGPEFLTYFQNEAQLEKSRLLSDRFSAERPKGSFSTLEIQRTEQGDSAMYLCASSTSDSQVYGYTFGSGTRLTVV.

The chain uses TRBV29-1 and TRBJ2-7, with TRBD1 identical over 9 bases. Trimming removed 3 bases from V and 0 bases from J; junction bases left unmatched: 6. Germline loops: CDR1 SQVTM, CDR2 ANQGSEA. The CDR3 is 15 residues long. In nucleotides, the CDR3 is TGCAGCGTTGAGGGGACAGGGAGGAGCTCCTACGAGCAGTACTTC. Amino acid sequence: CSVEGTGRSSYEQYF.

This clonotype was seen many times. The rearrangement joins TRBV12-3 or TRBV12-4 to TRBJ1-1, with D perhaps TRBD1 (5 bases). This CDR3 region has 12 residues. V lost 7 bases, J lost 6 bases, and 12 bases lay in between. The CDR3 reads CASTPDKPEAFF. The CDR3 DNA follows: TGTGCCAGCACCCCGGACAAGCCTGAAGCTTTCTTT.